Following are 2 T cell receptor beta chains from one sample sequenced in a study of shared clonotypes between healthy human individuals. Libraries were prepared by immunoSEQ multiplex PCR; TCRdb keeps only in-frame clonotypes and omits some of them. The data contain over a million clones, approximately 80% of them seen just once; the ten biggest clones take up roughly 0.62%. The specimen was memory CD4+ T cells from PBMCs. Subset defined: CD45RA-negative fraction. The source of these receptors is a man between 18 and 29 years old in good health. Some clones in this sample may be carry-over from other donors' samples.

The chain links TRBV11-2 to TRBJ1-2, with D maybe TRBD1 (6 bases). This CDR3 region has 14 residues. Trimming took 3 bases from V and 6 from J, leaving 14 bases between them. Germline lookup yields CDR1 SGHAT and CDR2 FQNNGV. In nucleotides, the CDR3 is TGTGCCAGCAGCTTGCAACAGGGAGAGCATGGCTACACCTTC. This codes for CASSLQQGEHGYTF.

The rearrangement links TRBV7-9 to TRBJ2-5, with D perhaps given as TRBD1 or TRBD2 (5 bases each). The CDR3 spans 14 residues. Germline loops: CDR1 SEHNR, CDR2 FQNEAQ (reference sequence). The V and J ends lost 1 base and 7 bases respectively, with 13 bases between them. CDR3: CASSLVSGAGTQYF. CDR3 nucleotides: TGTGCCAGCAGCTTAGTATCCGGGGCTGGGACCCAGTACTTC.